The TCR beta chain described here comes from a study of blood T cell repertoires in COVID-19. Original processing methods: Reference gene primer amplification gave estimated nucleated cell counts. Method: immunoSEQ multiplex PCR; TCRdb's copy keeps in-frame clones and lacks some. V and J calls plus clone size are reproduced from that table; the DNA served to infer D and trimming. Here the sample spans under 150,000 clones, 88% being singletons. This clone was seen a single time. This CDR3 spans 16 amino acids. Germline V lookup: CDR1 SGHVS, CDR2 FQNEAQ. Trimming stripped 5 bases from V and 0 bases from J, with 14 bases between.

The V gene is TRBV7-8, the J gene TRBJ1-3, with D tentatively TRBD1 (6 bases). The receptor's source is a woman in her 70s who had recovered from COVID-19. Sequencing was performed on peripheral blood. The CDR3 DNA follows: TGTGCCAGCAGCCCCAGAAACAGGGCCTCTGGAAACACCATATATTTT. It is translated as CASSPRNRASGNTIYF. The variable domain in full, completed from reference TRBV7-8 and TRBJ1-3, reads GAGVSQSPRYKVAKRGQDVALRCDPISGHVSLFWYQQALGQGPEFLTYFQNEAQLDKSGLPSDRFFAERPEGSVSTLKIQRTQQEDSAVYLCASSPRNRASGNTIYFGEGSWLTVV.